This entry lists 5 T cell receptor beta chains sequenced from one sample in a study of shared clonotypes between healthy human individuals. Only in-frame clones appear in the TCRdb table, and some are missing; sequencing was by immunoSEQ multiplex PCR. The sample shows over a million clones, more than 75% of them seen only once. The sequenced material came from memory CD4+ T cells from PBMCs. Subset reported: CD45RA-negative fraction. The receptors come from a man aged 18 to 30 in good health. Some clones in this sample may be carry-over from other donors' samples.

This clone was detected once. J is TRBJ2-1 and V is TRBV6-5; D remains ambiguous. This CDR3 has 13 residues. Per germline, CDR1 MNHEY and CDR2 SVGAGI. Trimming shortened V by 6 bases and J by 6 bases, and 12 bases separated the two germline ends. This CDR3 is CASRRAPANEQFF. In DNA, the CDR3 is TGTGCCAGCAGAAGGGCCCCAGCCAATGAGCAGTTCTTC.

The chain links TRBV5-1 to TRBJ2-5; D possibly corresponds to TRBD1 (5 bases). V lost 5 bases to trimming and J lost 4 bases, with 9 bases between them. The V gene's germline CDR1 is SGHRS and CDR2 YFSETQ. The CDR3 extends over 12 amino acids. In DNA, the CDR3 is TGCGCCAGCAGTGACAGTTTAGAGACCCAGTACTTC. Translating it yields CASSDSLETQYF.

The chain recombines TRBV5-4 with TRBJ2-2, with unresolved D. CDR3 length: 13 residues. V lost 0 bases, J lost 5 bases, and 5 bases lay in between. Germline CDR1 and CDR2: SGHNT and YYREEE (reference sequence). The DNA for the CDR3 is TGTGCCAGCAGCTTGGACCAAACCGGGGAGCTGTTTTTT. Its translation is CASSLDQTGELFF.

The chain couples TRBV15 to TRBJ1-2; 9 nucleotides agree with TRBD1. CDR1 is LNHNV and CDR2 is YYDKDF in the germline V gene (reference sequence). V dropped 1 base and J dropped 6; count of bases not matched to a gene: 12. The CDR3 is 17 residues long. The CDR3 DNA follows: TGTGCCACCAGCAGAGCGAGACAGGGGGGAAGAAAAGATGGCTACACCTTC. It encodes CATSRARQGGRKDGYTF.

This clone has a count of ten or more. Other DNA sequences in this sample translate to the same CDR3. The rearrangement links TRBV6-1 to TRBJ1-1; D is undetermined. This CDR3 has 15 amino acids. Trimming pared 0 bases from V and 1 base from J, leaving 9 bases between. Germline V gene lookup returns CDR1 MNHNS and CDR2 SASEGT. The chain's CDR3 is CASSEAAAPNTEAFF. The CDR3 DNA reads TGTGCCAGCAGTGAAGCGGCAGCGCCGAACACTGAAGCTTTCTTT.